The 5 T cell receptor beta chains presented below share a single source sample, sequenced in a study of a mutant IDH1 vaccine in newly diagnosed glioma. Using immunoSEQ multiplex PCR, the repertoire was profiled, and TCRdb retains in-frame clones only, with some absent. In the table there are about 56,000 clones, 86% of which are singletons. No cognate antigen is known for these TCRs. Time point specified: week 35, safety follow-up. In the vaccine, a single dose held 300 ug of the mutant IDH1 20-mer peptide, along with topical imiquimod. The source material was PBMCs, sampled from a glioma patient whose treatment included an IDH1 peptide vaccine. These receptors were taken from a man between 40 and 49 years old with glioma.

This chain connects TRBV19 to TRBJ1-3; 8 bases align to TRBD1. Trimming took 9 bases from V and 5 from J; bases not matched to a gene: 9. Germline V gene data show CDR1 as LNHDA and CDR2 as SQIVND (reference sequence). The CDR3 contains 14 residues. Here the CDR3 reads CASRGQADRNTIYF. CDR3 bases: TGTGCCAGCCGGGGACAGGCGGACAGAAACACCATATATTTT.

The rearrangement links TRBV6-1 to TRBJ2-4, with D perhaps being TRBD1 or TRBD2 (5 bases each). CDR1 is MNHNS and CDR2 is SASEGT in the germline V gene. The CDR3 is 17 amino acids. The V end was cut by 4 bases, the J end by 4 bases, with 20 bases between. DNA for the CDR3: TGTGCCAGCAGTGTCAACCGGGGCACCCAAGTAAAAAACATTCAGTACTTC. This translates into CASSVNRGTQVKNIQYF.

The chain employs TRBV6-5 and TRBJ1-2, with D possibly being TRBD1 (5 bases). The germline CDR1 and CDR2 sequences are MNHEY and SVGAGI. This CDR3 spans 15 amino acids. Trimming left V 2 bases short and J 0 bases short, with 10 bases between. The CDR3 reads CASSYGAIANYGYTF. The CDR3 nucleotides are TGTGCCAGCAGTTACGGGGCGATAGCTAACTATGGCTACACCTTC.

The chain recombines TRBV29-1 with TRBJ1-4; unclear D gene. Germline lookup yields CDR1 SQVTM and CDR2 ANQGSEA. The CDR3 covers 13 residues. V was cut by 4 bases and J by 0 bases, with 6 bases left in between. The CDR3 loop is CSVAQTTNEKLFF. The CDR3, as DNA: TGCAGCGTTGCCCAAACAACTAATGAAAAACTGTTTTTT.

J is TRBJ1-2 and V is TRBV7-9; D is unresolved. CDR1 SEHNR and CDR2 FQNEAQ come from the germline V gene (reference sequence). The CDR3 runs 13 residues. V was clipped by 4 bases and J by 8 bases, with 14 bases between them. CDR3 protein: CASSSEAGVGYTF. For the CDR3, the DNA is TGTGCCAGCAGCTCCGAGGCCGGGGTCGGCTACACCTTC.